This T cell receptor (beta chain) was sequenced for a study of early T cells in non-severe SARS-CoV-2 infection. V was cut by 7 bases and J by 7 bases, with 12 bases left in between. CDR1 is DFQATT, CDR2 SNEGSKA, per germline (reference sequence). This CDR3 has 11 residues. This clonotype was picked up many times. TCRdb itself ran the 5' RACE reads through MiXCR, one entry per CDR3 protein. The sample includes 35,000 to 45,000 distinct CDR3 sequences, roughly 6.6% of them seen just once. The chain carries TRBV20-1 and TRBJ2-3; possible D gene TRBD2, 6 bases. The source material was whole blood, sampled at baseline. The TCR originated in an adult who was a healthcare worker with PCR-confirmed SARS-CoV-2 infection or an uninfected control (not recorded which). CDR3 bases: TGCAGTGTCGGGAGTACATATACGCAGTATTTT. This gives the protein CSVGSTYTQYF.